The 20 T cell receptor beta chains below all came from one sample that was sequenced in a study of multiple sclerosis patients with progressive multifocal leukoencephalopathy. Time point denoted: more than 5 months of natalizumab therapy. Profiled with immunoSEQ multiplex PCR; TCRdb holds only in-frame clones, not every one. The table records some 30,000 clones, roughly 89% of them present only once. The sequences come from PBMCs, collected from a patient treated with natalizumab. These receptors were taken from a human donor with multiple sclerosis.

The chain uses TRBV19 and TRBJ2-6; D is unclear. This CDR3 comprises 13 residues. Germline CDR1 reads LNHDA; CDR2 reads SQIVND (reference sequence). The ends were cut back, 6 bases at V and 4 bases at J, with 7 bases in the middle. CDR3 bases: TGTGCCAGTAGAGTCCCCGGGGCCAACGTCCTGACTTTC. It specifies CASRVPGANVLTF.

The V gene is TRBV7-2, the J gene TRBJ1-5, with D hard to call. From germline, CDR1 is SGHTA and CDR2 FQGNSA. Trimming took 1 base from V and 1 from J, leaving 2 bases between them. This CDR3 comprises 13 residues. The CDR3 DNA is TGTGCCAGCAGCTTAGACAGCAATCAGCCCCAGCATTTT. Translated: CASSLDSNQPQHF.

V gene TRBV9 combines with J gene TRBJ2-2; 9 bases fit TRBD1. The CDR3 length is 16 residues. Looked up from germline, CDR1 is SGDLS and CDR2 is YYNGEE. Unmatched junction bases numbered 6, after V lost 4 bases and J lost 2 bases. This CDR3 is CASSLKGQGNTGELFF. In DNA, the CDR3 is TGTGCCAGCAGCTTAAAGGGACAGGGCAACACCGGGGAGCTGTTTTTT.

The genes are TRBV27 and TRBJ2-7; 7 bases align to TRBD1. V lost 7 bases, J lost 0 bases, and 9 bases stayed unmatched. The CDR3 runs to 15 residues. Germline loops: CDR1 MNHEY, CDR2 SMNVEV (reference sequence). The CDR3 sequence is CASKMDRSRSYEQYF. CDR3 bases: TGTGCCAGCAAAATGGACAGGTCCCGCTCCTACGAGCAGTACTTC.

This chain connects TRBV7-8 to TRBJ2-7; possible D gene TRBD2, 5 bases. Trimming stripped 5 bases from V and 2 bases from J, with 16 bases between. This CDR3 has 15 amino acids. Looked up from germline, CDR1 is SGHVS and CDR2 is FQNEAQ. CDR3 bases: TGTGCCAGCAGCCCAGGTCACGGAGGACCCTACGAGCAGTACTTC. It yields the protein CASSPGHGGPYEQYF.

The rearrangement uses TRBV10-2 and TRBJ2-7, with D perhaps matching TRBD2 (5 bases). This CDR3 is built from 10 residues. Trimming shortened V by 8 bases and J by 6 bases, and 8 bases separated the two germline ends. CDR1 and CDR2 (germline): WSHSY, SAAADI. The CDR3: CASGGGEQYF. The CDR3 nucleotides are TGCGCCAGCGGAGGAGGCGAGCAGTACTTC.

This chain links TRBV28 with TRBJ2-1; 12 bases line up with TRBD2. J lost 7 bases, V lost 6 bases, and 4 bases had no gene match. This CDR3 comprises 14 residues. CDR1 is MDHEN and CDR2 is SYDVKM in the germline V gene. In DNA, the CDR3 is TGTGCCAGCAGCTTACTAGCGGGAGGTAATGAGCAGTTCTTC. Translated, it gives CASSLLAGGNEQFF.

This sequence joins TRBV7-6 and TRBJ2-3; D gene unclear. CDR1 is SGHVS, CDR2 FNYEAQ, per germline. This CDR3 has 13 residues. V lost 0 bases and J lost 6, with 7 bases in between. For the CDR3, the DNA is TGTGCCAGCAGCTTAGCGACTGCTGATACGCAGTATTTT. The encoded protein is CASSLATADTQYF.

The chain carries TRBV4-1 and TRBJ1-4; unclear D gene. V was shortened by 8 bases and J by 2 bases, with 15 bases between the two germline ends. The CDR3 sequence is 15 residues long. Looked up from germline, CDR1 is MGHRA and CDR2 is YSYEKL. CDR3 DNA: TGCGCCAGCTCCCCCGATAAGTGGACTAATGAAAAACTGTTTTTT. This translates into CASSPDKWTNEKLFF.

The chain uses TRBV6-1 and TRBJ1-5; D uncertain. Germline lookup yields CDR1 MNHNS and CDR2 SASEGT. Trimming cost V 3 bases and J 0 bases, with 6 bases left between them. The CDR3 has 14 amino acids. CDR3 DNA: TGTGCCAGCAGTGAGATTTATAGCAATCAGCCCCAGCATTTT. Translation: CASSEIYSNQPQHF.

The rearrangement links TRBV2 to TRBJ2-1, with D unresolved. Germline V lookup: CDR1 SNHLY, CDR2 FYNNEI. CDR3 length equals 15 residues. The germline V and J ends were trimmed by 1 base and 6 bases, with 13 bases remaining between them. DNA of the CDR3: TGTGCCAGCAGTGAAGAGTGGGTTGCAGGCAATGAGCAGTTCTTC. This encodes CASSEEWVAGNEQFF.

As to this clone: Because the CDR3 is missing its conserved closing phenylalanine or tryptophan, this is likely a read error. This chain joins TRBV7-2 and TRBJ1-2, with a tentative D call TRBD1 (6 bases). Germline CDR1 and CDR2: SGHTA and FQGNSA. Trimming pared 1 base from V and 8 bases from J, leaving 17 bases between. The CDR3 loop spans 15 amino acids. In DNA, the CDR3 is TGTGCCAGCAGCTTAGAGAGCACAGGGAGTAAGGGCTACACCCTC. This gives the protein CASSLESTGSKGYTL.

The chain combines TRBV7-2 with TRBJ2-5; D not certain. Looked up from germline, CDR1 is SGHTA and CDR2 is FQGNSA. Trimming cost V 3 bases and J 9 bases, with 14 bases left between them. The CDR3 sequence is 13 residues long. In nucleotides, the CDR3 is TGTGCCAGCAGCTTCCCTGGCGTTTTGTCCCAGTACTTC. Amino acid sequence: CASSFPGVLSQYF.

The genes are TRBV18 and TRBJ2-7; D might be TRBD1 or TRBD2, each matching 5 bases. The ends were cut back, 6 bases at V and 2 bases at J, with 20 bases in the middle. This CDR3 comprises 16 residues. In germline, CDR1 is KGHSH, CDR2 LQKENI. The chain's CDR3 is CASSYTGTQPTYEQYF. Here the CDR3 DNA reads TGTGCCAGCTCGTACACCGGGACGCAGCCTACCTACGAGCAGTACTTC.

The rearrangement joins TRBV5-1 to TRBJ2-2; the D is unclear. V dropped 0 bases and J dropped 0 bases, with 3 bases sitting between them. The length of the CDR3 is 14 residues. Germline V gene lookup returns CDR1 SGHRS and CDR2 YFSETQ. The CDR3: CASSLGANTGELFF. The CDR3 coding sequence is TGCGCCAGCAGCTTGGGCGCGAACACCGGGGAGCTGTTTTTT.

This chain links TRBV10-2 with TRBJ2-7, with 7 nucleotides matching TRBD2. The CDR3 runs to 16 residues. J lost 1 base, V lost 5 bases, and 11 bases had no gene match. The germline CDR1 and CDR2 sequences are WSHSY and SAAADI. The CDR3 here is CASSPGGAGISYEQYF. CDR3 in DNA: TGCGCCAGCAGTCCCGGTGGAGCGGGGATATCCTACGAGCAGTACTTC.

The CDR3 DNA reads TGTGCCAGCAGCCCGATTGACAGGGGCTGGGGCACTGAAGCTTTCTTT. Translation gives CASSPIDRGWGTEAFF. The V gene is TRBV5-4, the J gene TRBJ1-1, with TRBD1 identical over 8 bases. V gave up 4 bases and J gave up 4 bases; unmatched junction bases: 12. This CDR3 has 16 amino acids. From germline, CDR1 is SGHNT and CDR2 YYREEE (reference sequence).

The gene calls are TRBV4-2 and TRBJ1-1; no clear D gene. Trimming took 0 bases from V and 5 from J, leaving 10 bases between them. The CDR3 contains 14 residues. Germline V lookup: CDR1 LGHNA, CDR2 YNFKEQ. The CDR3 region is CASSQDPSETEAFF. In DNA, the CDR3 is TGTGCCAGCAGCCAAGATCCTAGTGAAACTGAAGCTTTCTTT.

This clone showed up just once. CDR3 coding DNA: TGCGCCAGCAGCCCCCAATACTACAGGGAATATCTGGAGACCCAGTACTTC. Translation: CASSPQYYREYLETQYF. This chain connects TRBV4-1 to TRBJ2-5; D is perhaps TRBD1 (6 bases). Germline CDR1 and CDR2: MGHRA and YSYEKL. The V gene lost 4 bases and the J gene lost 5 bases, with 23 bases spanning the gap. This CDR3 has 17 amino acids.

This clone was picked up one time. The rearrangement uses TRBV11-2 and TRBJ2-1; 8 bases map to TRBD1. V dropped 3 bases and J dropped 6; count of bases not matched to a gene: 19. Germline assignment: CDR1 SGHAT and CDR2 FQNNGV. This CDR3 region has 19 residues. CDR3 nucleotides: TGTGCCAGCAGCTTCTGGTCGGGGCTCGTCCAGGGGGCAAGCAATGAGCAGTTCTTC. It specifies CASSFWSGLVQGASNEQFF.